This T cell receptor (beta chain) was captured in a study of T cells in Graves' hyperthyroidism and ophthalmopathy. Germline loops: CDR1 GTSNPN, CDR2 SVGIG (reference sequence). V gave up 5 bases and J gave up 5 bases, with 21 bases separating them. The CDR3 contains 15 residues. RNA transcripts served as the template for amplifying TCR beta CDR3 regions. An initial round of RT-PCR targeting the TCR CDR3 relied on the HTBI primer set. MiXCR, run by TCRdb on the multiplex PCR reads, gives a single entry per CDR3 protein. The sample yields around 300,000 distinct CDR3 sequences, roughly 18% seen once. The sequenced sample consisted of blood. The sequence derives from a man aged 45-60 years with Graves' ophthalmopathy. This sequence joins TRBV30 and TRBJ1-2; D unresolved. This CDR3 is CAWAFPTGRSYGYTF. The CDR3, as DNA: TGTGCCTGGGCGTTCCCTACGGGTCGTAGTTATGGCTACACCTTC.